A selection of T cell receptor beta chains follows, all from one sample in a study of regulatory T cells in long-lasting Graves disease. In TCRdb, the multiplex PCR reads were re-called with MiXCR into one record per CDR3 protein. Among a few hundred thousand distinct CDR3 sequences listed, 15% to 20% were seen once. This sample was shared with a second study, whose subject was T cells in Graves' hyperthyroidism and ophthalmopathy.

The material sequenced was peripheral blood mononuclear cells (PBMCs), taken at new diagnosis, from a patient treated with antithyroid drugs. The receptors were sampled from a woman between 25 and 40 years old with Graves disease. Both conserved end residues are part of each CDR3. The order of the fields is J gene, D gene, V gene, clone size, CDR3 DNA, CDR3 protein. A D gene is named only where the DNA matches it firmly. Where a row states a size, it is once, few, many or the class of an expanded clone; other rows omit it.

J: TRBJ2-1
D: TRBD1
V: TRBV19
size: .
DNA: TGTGCCAGTAGTATTGGGACAGGGGGCGCGAGGAATGAGCAGTTCTTC
CDR3: CASSIGTGGARNEQFF

J: TRBJ2-1
D: TRBD2
V: TRBV20-1
size: .
DNA: TGCAGTGCTGCCAGCGGGGGGGGCCATAGTGAGCAGTTCTTC
CDR3: CSAASGGGHSEQFF

J: TRBJ2-3
D: TRBD2
V: TRBV20-1
size: .
DNA: TGCAGTGCGCGGGGGCTAGCGGGGGGGCGTGCAGATACGCAGTATTTT
CDR3: CSARGLAGGRADTQYF

J: TRBJ2-2
D: .
V: TRBV18
size: many
DNA: TGTGCCAGCTCAGCCGGTAGCGGGGAGCTGTTTTTT
CDR3: CASSAGSGELFF

J: TRBJ2-4
D: TRBD1
V: TRBV2
size: many
DNA: TGTGCCAGCAGTTTTCCCGGACAGGGTGACATTCAGTACTTC
CDR3: CASSFPGQGDIQYF

J: TRBJ2-1
D: TRBD2
V: TRBV20-1
size: many
DNA: TGCAGTGCTAGCGACCCGGGACTAGAGACCAATGAGCAGTTCTTC
CDR3: CSASDPGLETNEQFF

J: TRBJ1-1
D: .
V: TRBV11-2
size: many
DNA: TGTGCCAGCAGACCGATACAGGAAACTATGAACACTGAAGCTTTCTTT
CDR3: CASRPIQETMNTEAFF

J: TRBJ2-2
D: .
V: TRBV12-3/TRBV12-4
size: .
DNA: TGTGCCAGCAGTTTACTTGGGCGGGGTACGGCCGGGGAGCTGTTTTTT
CDR3: CASSLLGRGTAGELFF

J: TRBJ1-1
D: .
V: TRBV24-1
size: many
DNA: TGTGCCACCAGTAAGGGTAGTGGCACTGAAGCTTTCTTT
CDR3: CATSKGSGTEAFF

J: TRBJ2-7
D: .
V: TRBV7-9
size: many
DNA: TGTGCCAGCAGCTCTTTGAGCGAGCAGTACTTC
CDR3: CASSSLSEQYF

J: TRBJ2-7
D: .
V: TRBV20-1
size: many
DNA: TGCAGTGCTAGGGACAGCTACGAGCAGTACTTC
CDR3: CSARDSYEQYF

J: TRBJ1-2
D: .
V: TRBV27
size: many
DNA: TGTGCCAGCGGCTCCACCGGAGGCTACACCTTC
CDR3: CASGSTGGYTF

J: TRBJ1-1
D: TRBD1
V: TRBV5-6
size: many
DNA: TGTGCCAGCAGCCGGGACAGCATCATGAACACTGAAGCTTTCTTT
CDR3: CASSRDSIMNTEAFF

J: TRBJ1-1
D: .
V: TRBV7-3
size: many
DNA: TGTGCCAGCAGCTTAACGAGGGCCATGAACACTGAAGCTTTCTTT
CDR3: CASSLTRAMNTEAFF

J: TRBJ2-2
D: TRBD2
V: TRBV4-1
size: few
DNA: TGCGCCAGCAGCCAGTCTAGCGGGGGCGGCACCGGGGAGCTGTTTTTT
CDR3: CASSQSSGGGTGELFF

J: TRBJ1-5
D: .
V: TRBV27
size: many
DNA: TGTGCCAGCAGTCCAAACCCTGGGCAGCCCCAGCATTTT
CDR3: CASSPNPGQPQHF

J: TRBJ2-2
D: .
V: TRBV19
size: few
DNA: TGTGCCAGTAGTATAGGGCAGGGCTCCCGGGAGCTGTTTTTT
CDR3: CASSIGQGSRELFF

J: TRBJ2-3
D: .
V: TRBV20-1
size: many
DNA: TGCAGTGCCGCCCCGGGGGATACGCAGTATTTT
CDR3: CSAAPGDTQYF

J: TRBJ1-1
D: TRBD1
V: TRBV30
size: .
DNA: TGTGCCTGGAGTGCTACGGGACAGCCTGAAGCTTTCTTT
CDR3: CAWSATGQPEAFF

J: TRBJ2-1
D: .
V: TRBV7-3
size: many
DNA: TGTGCCAGCAGCTTAAGGGCCCCCCCCTACAATGAGCAGTTCTTC
CDR3: CASSLRAPPYNEQFF

J: TRBJ1-2
D: TRBD1
V: TRBV28
size: .
DNA: TGTGCCAGCAGTTCCGGGACAGGGCCGCAGGGCTACACCTTC
CDR3: CASSSGTGPQGYTF

J: TRBJ1-6
D: .
V: TRBV5-5
size: many
DNA: TGTGCCAGCAGGCTCGGTGAGGATAATTCACCCCTCCACTTT
CDR3: CASRLGEDNSPLHF

J: TRBJ2-7
D: TRBD2
V: TRBV6-1
size: many
DNA: TGTGCCAGCAGCCTCACCGGGACTAGCGGCCACGAGCAGTACTTC
CDR3: CASSLTGTSGHEQYF

J: TRBJ1-1
D: TRBD1
V: TRBV5-1
size: many
DNA: TGCGCCAGCAGCCTCATGGACAGGGTCAACACTGAAGCTTTCTTT
CDR3: CASSLMDRVNTEAFF

J: TRBJ2-7
D: TRBD1
V: TRBV7-2
size: .
DNA: TGTGCCAGCAGCGACAGGGATGGTGGCTACGAGCAGTACTTC
CDR3: CASSDRDGGYEQYF

J: TRBJ1-5
D: .
V: TRBV18
size: many
DNA: TGTGCCAGCTCACCAGTGGGGCCAGATTATAGCAATCAGCCCCAGCATTTT
CDR3: CASSPVGPDYSNQPQHF

J: TRBJ2-5
D: TRBD2
V: TRBV20-1
size: few
DNA: TGCAGTGCTAGACGTCGACTAGCGGGGGACCAAGAGACCCAGTACTTC
CDR3: CSARRRLAGDQETQYF